These T cell receptor beta chains were read from a single sample in a study of control samples from healthy donors and cancer patients. Assay: immunoSEQ multiplex PCR; the TCRdb copy retains only in-frame clones and omits some. This table holds tens of thousands of clones, approximately 94% found once. Sequencing was done on a sample of blood. The receptor source for this set is a man in his sixties in good health. The CDR3 runs from the conserved cysteine through the conserved F or W. A D gene is named only where the DNA matches it firmly. The size of a clone is reported for some rows only, either as once, few or many, or as a class for expanded clones.

V,D,J,size,CDR3,DNA
TRBV19,NA,TRBJ1-1,NA,CASSILRGTEAFF,TGTGCCAGTAGTATTTTGAGGGGTACTGAAGCTTTCTTT
TRBV5-4,NA,TRBJ2-1,NA,CASSLDLWESSYNEQFF,TGTGCCAGCAGCTTGGATTTATGGGAGAGCTCCTACAATGAGCAGTTCTTC
TRBV28,NA,TRBJ1-4,NA,CASRSGRNNEKLFF,TGTGCCAGCAGGTCAGGACGGAATAATGAAAAACTGTTTTTT
TRBV14,NA,TRBJ2-1,once,CASSQGPGQFF,TGTGCCAGCAGCCAAGGGCCTGGGCAGTTCTTC
TRBV6-1,NA,TRBJ1-4,NA,CASSEARPTNEKLFF,TGTGCCAGCAGTGAAGCGCGCCCAACTAATGAAAAACTGTTTTTT
TRBV5-1,TRBD1,TRBJ2-5,NA,CASSLDRGRETQYF,TGCGCCAGCAGCTTGGACAGGGGGCGAGAGACCCAGTACTTC
TRBV24-1,NA,TRBJ2-1,NA,CATSVQAAPNEQFF,TGTGCCACCAGTGTTCAGGCGGCCCCTAATGAGCAGTTCTTC
TRBV2,TRBD2,TRBJ2-3,NA,CASSGWGTDTQYF,TGTGCCAGTAGCGGGTGGGGGACAGATACGCAGTATTTT
TRBV6-5,NA,TRBJ1-1,NA,CASRPTRGSTEAFF,TGTGCCAGCAGACCCACCCGGGGTAGCACTGAAGCTTTCTTT
TRBV11-2,NA,TRBJ1-2,NA,CASSFTPRADYGYTF,TGTGCCAGCAGCTTCACACCACGGGCGGACTATGGCTACACCTTC
TRBV5-1,NA,TRBJ1-6,NA,CASRSGGNNSPLHF,TGCGCCAGCAGGAGCGGCGGGAATAATTCACCCCTCCACTTT
TRBV5-5,TRBD2,TRBJ2-7,NA,CASSLFSGKTYEQYF,TGTGCCAGCAGCTTGTTCAGCGGGAAGACGTACGAGCAGTACTTC
TRBV2,TRBD2,TRBJ2-1,NA,CASSETGGPYNEQFF,TGTGCCAGCAGTGAGACGGGAGGGCCCTACAATGAGCAGTTCTTC
TRBV28,TRBD1,TRBJ1-5,NA,CASSPGTGKGQPQHF,TGTGCCAGCAGTCCGGGGACAGGGAAGGGTCAGCCCCAGCATTTT
TRBV18,TRBD2,TRBJ2-3,NA,CASSPPNLAGSGDTQYF,TGTGCCAGCTCACCACCAAACCTAGCGGGGAGCGGGGATACGCAGTATTTT
TRBV19,TRBD1,TRBJ1-4,NA,CASSIDRDGYEKLFF,TGTGCCAGTAGTATCGACAGGGACGGGTATGAAAAACTGTTTTTT